What follows are 11 T cell receptor beta chains derived from one specimen sequenced in a study of blood T cell repertoires in COVID-19. TCRdb's table, derived via immunoSEQ multiplex PCR, lists solely in-frame clones and lacks some. The data contain 220,000 or so clones, about 80% of them seen just once; the ten biggest clones take up about 1.3%. The sequencing sample was made of PBMCs or T cells enriched from blood (not recorded which). These receptors were collected from a woman between 40 and 55 years old with acute COVID-19.

This chain links TRBV29-1 with TRBJ2-3, with D unresolved. The CDR3 is 10 residues long. CDR1 and CDR2 (germline): SQVTM, ANQGSEA. Trimming took off 7 bases at V and 7 bases at J, with 9 bases between the two ends. The DNA for the CDR3 is TGCAGCGGGGTGAGGAATACGCAGTATTTT. Its translation: CSGVRNTQYF.

The genes are TRBV5-1 and TRBJ1-2; D unclear. This CDR3 is 15 amino acids long. CDR1 SGHRS and CDR2 YFSETQ come from the germline V gene. Trimming took off 2 bases at V and 4 bases at J, with 15 bases between the two ends. CDR3 sequence (DNA): TGCGCCAGCAGCTTATCTTCAGCCGGGGTCTATGGCTACACCTTC. It is translated as CASSLSSAGVYGYTF.

The V gene is TRBV5-1, the J gene TRBJ2-3, with TRBD2 identical over 11 bases. The CDR3 loop spans 21 amino acids. Germline values: CDR1 SGHRS, CDR2 YFSETQ. The V and J ends lost 8 bases and 1 base, in that order; junction bases with no gene match: 24. The CDR3 DNA follows: TGCGCCAGTCAACTAAGTCGTCGCGGTAGCGGGGGGGCAATGGGCACAGATACGCAGTATTTT. Its protein is CASQLSRRGSGGAMGTDTQYF.

The chain employs TRBV9 and TRBJ2-7, with a weak D call TRBD2 (6 bases). There are 14 residues in the CDR3. Between the trimmed V and J ends, which lost 3 bases and 7 bases, there was a span of 17 bases. CDR1 and CDR2 from the germline V gene are SGDLS and YYNGEE. This chain's CDR3 is CASSGSGAGSEQYF. The DNA for the CDR3 is TGTGCCAGCAGCGGTTCCGGGGCGGGGAGTGAGCAGTACTTC. The variable domain in full, with the rest retrieved from reference TRBV9 and TRBJ2-7, is DSGVTQTPKHLITATGQRVTLRCSPRSGDLSVYWYQQSLDQGLQFLIQYYNGEERAKGNILERFSAQQFPDLHSELNLSSLELGDSALYFCASSGSGAGSEQYFGPGTRLTVT.

The rearrangement joins TRBV3-1 (or the pseudogene TRBV3-2) to TRBJ1-4, with D unclear. Germline CDR1 and CDR2: LGHDT and YNNKEL (reference sequence). This CDR3 spans 14 amino acids. Trimming removed 1 base at V and 5 bases at J, with 8 bases between. The CDR3 bases are TGTGCCAGCAGCCAAGTCGGGGTGAATGAAAAACTGTTTTTT. It is translated as CASSQVGVNEKLFF.

This rearrangement joins TRBV5-6 to TRBJ1-3; D uncertain. The germline V and J ends were trimmed by 0 bases and 0 bases, with 7 bases remaining between them. The CDR3 sequence is 15 residues long. Germline V CDR1 and CDR2: SGHDT, YYEEEE. CDR3 DNA sequence: TGTGCCAGCAGCTTGGGAGGGATCTCTGGAAACACCATATATTTT. This encodes CASSLGGISGNTIYF.

The rearrangement joins TRBV19 to TRBJ1-3; D is possibly TRBD1 (5 bases). The CDR3 is made up of 13 amino acids. Germline V gives CDR1 LNHDA, CDR2 SQIVND (reference sequence). Between the trimmed V and J ends, which lost 7 bases and 7 bases, there was a span of 14 bases. The CDR3: CASNKGPGNTIYF. The CDR3 DNA reads TGTGCCAGTAATAAGGGCCCAGGGAACACCATATATTTT.

This chain connects TRBV28 to TRBJ2-5, with D possibly TRBD2 on 5 matching bases. Germline V gene lookup returns CDR1 MDHEN and CDR2 SYDVKM. Trimming removed 11 bases at V and 4 bases at J, with 17 bases between. The CDR3 length is 13 residues. CDR3 region: CAAGLAEAETQYF. CDR3 coding DNA: TGTGCCGCGGGCCTAGCTGAGGCAGAGACCCAGTACTTC.

This clone was counted a few times. DNA for the CDR3: TGTGCCAGCAGGATGCGGGGTCTGGCGGATAGCAATCAGCCCCAGCATTTT. Translating it yields CASRMRGLADSNQPQHF. The chain uses TRBV2 and TRBJ1-5; no clear D gene. V was shortened by 6 bases and J by 0 bases, with 18 bases between the two germline ends. The CDR3 has 17 amino acids. CDR1 SNHLY and CDR2 FYNNEI come from the germline V gene.

This clone was detected once. The rearrangement uses TRBV5-1 and TRBJ2-2; unclear D gene. Germline V gene sequence: CDR1 SGHRS, CDR2 YFSETQ. The CDR3 is 16 amino acids. The V and J ends lost 5 bases and 0 bases respectively, with 14 bases between them. The CDR3, as DNA: TGCGCCAGCAGTTTTGGGCCAGCCTCGAACACCGGGGAGCTGTTTTTT. Translating gives CASSFGPASNTGELFF.

This chain uses TRBV10-3 with TRBJ1-5, with D maybe TRBD1 (6 bases). Trimming took 10 bases from V and 2 from J, leaving 15 bases between them. This CDR3 contains 14 residues. CDR1 is ENHRY, CDR2 SYGVKD, per germline. In DNA, the CDR3 is TGTGCCACCTCAGGAGGGGGGGGCAATCAGCCCCAGCATTTT. Its protein is CATSGGGGNQPQHF.